The rows below give T cell receptor beta chains drawn from one sample of a study of T cell responses to AZD1222 COVID-19 vaccine. TCRdb keeps only in-frame clones here, not all; method: immunoSEQ multiplex PCR. The sample lists 150,000 to 200,000 clones; roughly 92% were seen once. Source: peripheral blood, taken on day 0 of AZD1222 vaccination. Receptor source: an adult in good health. CDR3s include the opening cysteine and the closing phenylalanine or tryptophan. Each record gives: V gene, D gene, clone size, J gene, CDR3 DNA, CDR3 protein. The D gene is left open where the match is weak. Only part of the rows carry a size: once, few, many, or a class if the clone is expanded.

v_gene: TRBV3-1/TRBV3-2; d_gene: NA; abundance: NA; j_gene: TRBJ1-2; CDR3nt: TGTGCCAGCAGCCCAGGGAGGGCTAACTATGGCTACACCTTC; CDR3aa: CASSPGRANYGYTF
v_gene: TRBV6-2/TRBV6-3; d_gene: NA; abundance: NA; j_gene: TRBJ1-1; CDR3nt: TGTGCCAGCAGTTACGACAGCCCGAACACTGAAGCTTTCTTT; CDR3aa: CASSYDSPNTEAFF
v_gene: TRBV6-1; d_gene: NA; abundance: NA; j_gene: TRBJ1-1; CDR3nt: TGTGCCAGCAGTGAAGTCCCCACAGCTCAAATGAACACTGAAGCTTTCTTT; CDR3aa: CASSEVPTAQMNTEAFF
v_gene: TRBV3-1/TRBV3-2; d_gene: NA; abundance: NA; j_gene: TRBJ1-1; CDR3nt: TGTGCCAGCAGCCAAGTACGAGACACTGAAGCTTTCTTT; CDR3aa: CASSQVRDTEAFF
v_gene: TRBV19; d_gene: TRBD1; abundance: few; j_gene: TRBJ2-1; CDR3nt: TGTGCCAGTAGTAATTACCGGGACAGGGGGAACAATGAGCAGTTCTTC; CDR3aa: CASSNYRDRGNNEQFF
v_gene: TRBV24-1; d_gene: NA; abundance: NA; j_gene: TRBJ2-1; CDR3nt: TGTGCCACCAGTGATTTGAGCACCGATCACAATGAGCAGTTCTTC; CDR3aa: CATSDLSTDHNEQFF
v_gene: TRBV5-8; d_gene: NA; abundance: once; j_gene: TRBJ1-2; CDR3nt: TGTGCCAGCAGCCCCCCCGGGCTTTTCCTGTATGGCTACACCTTC; CDR3aa: CASSPPGLFLYGYTF
v_gene: TRBV19; d_gene: NA; abundance: NA; j_gene: TRBJ1-3; CDR3nt: TGTGCCAGTAGGATACAGGGTTCTGGAAACACCATATATTTT; CDR3aa: CASRIQGSGNTIYF
v_gene: TRBV4-1; d_gene: TRBD1; abundance: NA; j_gene: TRBJ2-7; CDR3nt: TGCGCCAGCAGCTCAGCCGGGACAGGGTTTTACGAGCAGTACTTC; CDR3aa: CASSSAGTGFYEQYF
v_gene: TRBV6-4; d_gene: NA; abundance: NA; j_gene: TRBJ2-1; CDR3nt: TGTGCCAGCAGTCCTTCGGGTCTAACCCACAATGAGCAGTTCTTC; CDR3aa: CASSPSGLTHNEQFF
v_gene: TRBV3-1/TRBV3-2; d_gene: TRBD1; abundance: NA; j_gene: TRBJ1-2; CDR3nt: TGTGCCAGCAGCCAAGGGACAGGGAGCTACTATGGCTACACCTTC; CDR3aa: CASSQGTGSYYGYTF
v_gene: TRBV5-4; d_gene: TRBD2; abundance: NA; j_gene: TRBJ2-7; CDR3nt: TGTGCCAGCAGCCCAGGGACCGGGAGGGCCTACGAGCAGTACTTC; CDR3aa: CASSPGTGRAYEQYF
v_gene: TRBV5-6; d_gene: TRBD2; abundance: NA; j_gene: TRBJ2-7; CDR3nt: TGTGCCAGCAGCTCGGGAAATAGCGGGAGGGCCTACGAGCAGTACTTC; CDR3aa: CASSSGNSGRAYEQYF
v_gene: TRBV7-9; d_gene: NA; abundance: NA; j_gene: TRBJ2-3; CDR3nt: TGTGCCAGCAGCCTAGCGACTAGCACAGATACGCAGTATTTT; CDR3aa: CASSLATSTDTQYF
v_gene: TRBV2; d_gene: TRBD1; abundance: NA; j_gene: TRBJ1-2; CDR3nt: TGTGCCAGCAGTGGCGACAGGGTCTATGGCTACACCTTC; CDR3aa: CASSGDRVYGYTF
v_gene: TRBV27; d_gene: NA; abundance: NA; j_gene: TRBJ2-6; CDR3nt: TGTGCCAGCAGCTTAACTGGGGCCAACGTCCTGACTTTC; CDR3aa: CASSLTGANVLTF
v_gene: TRBV5-8; d_gene: TRBD1; abundance: once; j_gene: TRBJ2-3; CDR3nt: TGTGCCAGCAGCCGGGACAGAAGCACAGATACGCAGTATTTT; CDR3aa: CASSRDRSTDTQYF
v_gene: TRBV7-8; d_gene: NA; abundance: once; j_gene: TRBJ1-1; CDR3nt: TGTGCCAGCGTACCCCATGGGGGGGCCGTGAACACTGAAGCTTTCTTT; CDR3aa: CASVPHGGAVNTEAFF
v_gene: TRBV4-1; d_gene: NA; abundance: NA; j_gene: TRBJ1-4; CDR3nt: TGCGCCAGCAGCCAAGAGCCTCCGGCAGGGCCCAATGAAAAACTGTTTTTT; CDR3aa: CASSQEPPAGPNEKLFF
v_gene: TRBV19; d_gene: NA; abundance: NA; j_gene: TRBJ1-4; CDR3nt: TGTGCCAGCCATGCACAGAATAATGAAAAACTGTTTTTT; CDR3aa: CASHAQNNEKLFF
v_gene: TRBV5-4; d_gene: TRBD1; abundance: NA; j_gene: TRBJ2-5; CDR3nt: TGTGCCAGCAGCTTGGCAGGGGGCATAGAGACCCAGTACTTC; CDR3aa: CASSLAGGIETQYF
v_gene: TRBV4-1; d_gene: TRBD1; abundance: NA; j_gene: TRBJ1-5; CDR3nt: TGCGCCAGCAGCCAAGGGACAGGGGTGATCGGCGATCAGCCCCAGCATTTT; CDR3aa: CASSQGTGVIGDQPQHF
v_gene: TRBV11-2; d_gene: NA; abundance: NA; j_gene: TRBJ1-4; CDR3nt: TGTGCCAGCAGCGGGGGCCAGGGGAGGACCTCGGGGGAAAAACTGTTTTTT; CDR3aa: CASSGGQGRTSGEKLFF